A selection of T cell receptor beta chains follows, all from one sample in a study of blood T cell repertoires in COVID-19. Measured with immunoSEQ multiplex PCR; TCRdb has only the in-frame clones, and not every one. The sample holds 200,000 to 250,000 clones; about nine tenths are singletons and the top ten take 4% to 5.5%. What was sequenced was peripheral blood. These receptor sequences come from a woman between 35 and 50 years old with acute or convalescent COVID-19. CDR3s include the opening cysteine and the closing phenylalanine or tryptophan. Each record gives: CDR3 protein, CDR3 DNA, D gene, J gene, clone size, V gene. The D gene is left open where the match is weak. Some rows have no size entry. The others give once, few or many, or a class for an expanded clone.

CDR3: CASGSGRSQHF
DNA: TGTGCCAGTGGGTCGGGTAGGTCCCAGCATTTT
D: -
J: TRBJ1-5
size: -
V: TRBV6-1

CDR3: CASGLNSAGPGTGELFF
DNA: TGTGCTAGTGGTTTGAACTCAGCGGGCCCTGGGACCGGGGAGCTGTTTTTT
D: -
J: TRBJ2-2
size: few
V: TRBV12-5

CDR3: CASSKGRSSDSNYNQPQHF
DNA: TGTGCCAGCAGCAAAGGGAGATCTTCGGACAGCAACTACAATCAGCCCCAGCATTTT
D: -
J: TRBJ1-5
size: many
V: TRBV21-1

CDR3: CASSFRTGPNTGELFF
DNA: TGTGCCAGCTCATTTCGGACAGGGCCGAACACCGGGGAGCTGTTTTTT
D: TRBD1
J: TRBJ2-2
size: -
V: TRBV18

CDR3: CASSVAAFRANGYTF
DNA: TGTGCCAGCAGCGTAGCCGCCTTCAGGGCTAATGGCTACACCTTC
D: -
J: TRBJ1-2
size: -
V: TRBV9

CDR3: CASSQAGTLQETQYF
DNA: TGCGCCAGCAGCCAAGCAGGGACACTCCAAGAGACCCAGTACTTC
D: -
J: TRBJ2-5
size: -
V: TRBV4-1

CDR3: CATSPTGMDTQYF
DNA: TGCGCCACCTCCCCGACAGGGATGGATACGCAGTATTTT
D: TRBD1
J: TRBJ2-3
size: -
V: TRBV5-1

CDR3: CASSQVVGAGGISNQPQHF
DNA: TGCGCCAGCAGCCAAGTTGTAGGGGCAGGGGGAATCAGCAATCAGCCCCAGCATTTT
D: TRBD1
J: TRBJ1-5
size: -
V: TRBV4-1

CDR3: CATSDSTGRGNSMNTEAFF
DNA: TGTGCCACCAGTGACTCGACCGGAAGGGGGAATTCCATGAACACTGAAGCTTTCTTT
D: -
J: TRBJ1-1
size: -
V: TRBV24-1

CDR3: CASIDRRQSNEKLFF
DNA: TGTGCCAGTATCGATCGGCGGCAGTCTAATGAAAAACTGTTTTTT
D: -
J: TRBJ1-4
size: -
V: TRBV19

CDR3: CACLGTGSLYGYTF
DNA: TGTGCCTGTCTTGGCACGGGGTCGCTCTATGGCTACACCTTC
D: -
J: TRBJ1-2
size: -
V: TRBV30

CDR3: CASSALQATGELFF
DNA: TGTGCCAGCAGTGCTCTCCAAGCAACCGGGGAGCTGTTTTTT
D: -
J: TRBJ2-2
size: -
V: TRBV2

CDR3: CASSLSGRGELFF
DNA: TGTGCCAGCAGCTTAAGTGGCCGAGGGGAGCTGTTTTTT
D: -
J: TRBJ2-2
size: -
V: TRBV11-2

CDR3: CASSSPRSNQPQHF
DNA: TGTGCCAGCAGTTCCCCCAGGAGCAATCAGCCCCAGCATTTT
D: -
J: TRBJ1-5
size: -
V: TRBV6-2/TRBV6-3

CDR3: CASSYQGASVQYF
DNA: TGTGCCAGCAGTTACCAGGGGGCCAGCGTTCAGTACTTC
D: TRBD1
J: TRBJ2-4
size: -
V: TRBV6-6

CDR3: CASTGYNEQFF
DNA: TGTGCCAGCACAGGGTACAATGAGCAGTTCTTC
D: -
J: TRBJ2-1
size: -
V: TRBV2

CDR3: CARIGQGARPRGYTF
DNA: TGTGCCAGGATAGGACAGGGGGCGCGCCCCAGGGGCTACACCTTC
D: TRBD1
J: TRBJ1-2
size: -
V: TRBV19

CDR3: CASSWGQPAGNQPQHF
DNA: TGTGCCAGCAGCTGGGGACAGCCGGCGGGCAATCAGCCCCAGCATTTT
D: TRBD1
J: TRBJ1-5
size: -
V: TRBV5-6

CDR3: CASSEGLTGALHF
DNA: TGTGCCAGCAGTGAAGGCCTGACGGGGGCCCTCCACTTT
D: -
J: TRBJ1-6
size: -
V: TRBV6-1

CDR3: CASSLQGGNSPLHF
DNA: TGTGCCAGCAGCTTACAGGGGGGAAATTCACCCCTCCACTTT
D: TRBD1
J: TRBJ1-6
size: -
V: TRBV7-9

CDR3: CASSAGTGTLAKNIQYF
DNA: TGTGCCAGCAGCGCGGGGACAGGGACCTTAGCCAAAAACATTCAGTACTTC
D: TRBD1
J: TRBJ2-4
size: -
V: TRBV7-9

CDR3: CASSKTGSRETQYF
DNA: TGTGCCAGCAGTAAAACAGGGAGTCGAGAGACCCAGTACTTC
D: -
J: TRBJ2-5
size: -
V: TRBV6-5

CDR3: CATKVEGAPGYGYTF
DNA: TGTGCAACGAAAGTTGAAGGGGCCCCTGGCTATGGCTACACCTTC
D: -
J: TRBJ1-2
size: -
V: TRBV6-5

CDR3: CSARGTGNSPLHF
DNA: TGCAGTGCTCGTGGGACGGGAAACTCACCCCTCCACTTT
D: -
J: TRBJ1-6
size: -
V: TRBV20-1

CDR3: CASSLYVRLELDTQYF
DNA: TGTGCCAGCAGCTTGTATGTCAGGCTTGAGTTAGATACGCAGTATTTT
D: -
J: TRBJ2-3
size: -
V: TRBV5-4

CDR3: CASSQGGFRSLETQYF
DNA: TGTGCCAGCAGCCAAGGTGGCTTTCGCTCGCTAGAGACCCAGTACTTC
D: -
J: TRBJ2-5
size: -
V: TRBV3-1/TRBV3-2

CDR3: CASSYSDSPKMFF
DNA: TGTGCCAGCAGTTACTCGGACAGCCCTAAGATGTTCTTC
D: -
J: TRBJ2-1
size: -
V: TRBV6-5

CDR3: CASSLMAGDNEQFF
DNA: TGTGCCAGCAGTTTAATGGCAGGGGACAATGAGCAGTTCTTC
D: -
J: TRBJ2-1
size: -
V: TRBV27

CDR3: CASSENLGAHTEAFF
DNA: TGTGCCAGCAGTGAAAATCTGGGGGCACACACTGAAGCTTTCTTT
D: -
J: TRBJ1-1
size: -
V: TRBV6-1

CDR3: CAISESGSVSPGELFF
DNA: TGTGCCATCAGTGAGTCCGGAAGCGTCAGTCCCGGGGAGCTGTTTTTT
D: -
J: TRBJ2-2
size: -
V: TRBV10-3

CDR3: CASSDRVGNQPQHF
DNA: TGTGCCAGCAGTGACAGGGTGGGCAATCAGCCCCAGCATTTT
D: -
J: TRBJ1-5
size: -
V: TRBV2

CDR3: CASSDTLGGGRTNEKLFF
DNA: TGTGCCAGCAGTGACACCCTGGGGGGGGGCCGCACTAATGAAAAACTGTTTTTT
D: -
J: TRBJ1-4
size: once
V: TRBV2

CDR3: CASSESTDASMNTEAFF
DNA: TGCGCCAGCAGTGAGTCCACAGACGCATCGATGAACACTGAAGCTTTCTTT
D: -
J: TRBJ1-1
size: -
V: TRBV10-1

CDR3: CASSWTGGANEKLFF
DNA: TGTGCCAGCAGCTGGACAGGGGGAGCTAATGAAAAACTGTTTTTT
D: TRBD1
J: TRBJ1-4
size: -
V: TRBV5-8

CDR3: CATSRGQGDSYGYTF
DNA: TGTGCCACCAGCAGAGGCCAGGGGGACAGCTATGGCTACACCTTC
D: TRBD1
J: TRBJ1-2
size: -
V: TRBV15

CDR3: CASSPLAGGRPTDTQYF
DNA: TGTGCCAGCAGCCCCCTAGCGGGGGGGCGGCCCACAGATACGCAGTATTTT
D: TRBD2
J: TRBJ2-3
size: -
V: TRBV3-1/TRBV3-2

CDR3: CAISQRDEQFF
DNA: TGTGCCATCAGTCAGAGGGATGAGCAGTTCTTC
D: -
J: TRBJ2-1
size: -
V: TRBV10-3

CDR3: CASSRAGTGVLQPQHF
DNA: TGTGCCAGCAGCCGCGCCGGGACAGGGGTTTTACAGCCCCAGCATTTT
D: TRBD1
J: TRBJ1-5
size: -
V: TRBV6-2/TRBV6-3

CDR3: CASSTLDSYGYTF
DNA: TGTGCCAGTAGTACCCTGGACAGCTATGGCTACACCTTC
D: -
J: TRBJ1-2
size: -
V: TRBV19

CDR3: CASSETGGQPQHF
DNA: TGTGCCAGCAGTGAGACAGGGGGTCAGCCCCAGCATTTT
D: TRBD1
J: TRBJ1-5
size: -
V: TRBV2

CDR3: CASSFLAGNTGELFF
DNA: TGTGCCAGCAGCTTCCTAGCGGGGAACACCGGGGAGCTGTTTTTT
D: TRBD2
J: TRBJ2-2
size: once
V: TRBV5-5

CDR3: CASSLRGGSGAINEQFF
DNA: TGTGCCAGCAGCTTAAGGGGGGGCAGCGGAGCAATAAATGAGCAGTTCTTC
D: -
J: TRBJ2-1
size: -
V: TRBV7-2

CDR3: CASSSGGRTEAFF
DNA: TGTGCCAGCAGCTCAGGGGGCCGAACTGAAGCTTTCTTT
D: TRBD1
J: TRBJ1-1
size: once
V: TRBV7-3

CDR3: CASSAGRYQETQYF
DNA: TGTGCCAGTAGCGCGGGACGGTACCAAGAGACCCAGTACTTC
D: -
J: TRBJ2-5
size: -
V: TRBV19

CDR3: CASSSGQGGTEAFF
DNA: TGTGCCAGCAGCTCAGGACAGGGGGGGACTGAAGCTTTCTTT
D: TRBD1
J: TRBJ1-1
size: -
V: TRBV13

CDR3: CSVRREGNEQFF
DNA: TGCAGCGTTCGCAGGGAGGGCAATGAGCAGTTCTTC
D: TRBD2
J: TRBJ2-1
size: -
V: TRBV29-1

CDR3: CASRRQGGGTEAFF
DNA: TGTGCCAGCAGACGACAGGGCGGAGGCACTGAAGCTTTCTTT
D: TRBD1
J: TRBJ1-1
size: -
V: TRBV13

CDR3: CASSLKFTGTSESAQYF
DNA: TGTGCCAGCAGCCTTAAATTTACAGGGACTAGCGAGTCGGCGCAGTATTTT
D: TRBD2
J: TRBJ2-3
size: -
V: TRBV5-8

CDR3: CASSLGPGSGNTIYF
DNA: TGTGCCAGCAGTCTCGGCCCGGGCTCTGGAAACACCATATATTTT
D: -
J: TRBJ1-3
size: -
V: TRBV2

CDR3: CASSVSGGSNTGELFF
DNA: TGCGCCAGCAGCGTTAGCGGGGGCTCGAACACCGGGGAGCTGTTTTTT
D: TRBD2
J: TRBJ2-2
size: -
V: TRBV5-1

CDR3: CASSQGAYSPLHF
DNA: TGTGCCAGCAGCCAGGGGGCTTATTCACCCCTCCACTTT
D: -
J: TRBJ1-6
size: few
V: TRBV3-1/TRBV3-2

CDR3: CASSQRGTPGGSSTDTQYF
DNA: TGTGCCAGCAGTCAGCGCGGGACCCCGGGAGGATCTAGCACAGATACGCAGTATTTT
D: TRBD2
J: TRBJ2-3
size: -
V: TRBV5-4

CDR3: CATTTRGLGNEKLFF
DNA: TGTGCCACCACCACCAGGGGGCTTGGGAATGAAAAACTGTTTTTT
D: TRBD1
J: TRBJ1-4
size: -
V: TRBV24-1

CDR3: CASSQDRARVSQPQHF
DNA: TGCGCCAGCAGCCAAGATCGGGCCAGGGTATCCCAGCCCCAGCATTTT
D: -
J: TRBJ1-5
size: few
V: TRBV4-1

CDR3: CASSERGGPRIYNEQFF
DNA: TGCGCCAGCAGTGAGCGAGGAGGGCCTCGAATCTACAATGAGCAGTTCTTC
D: -
J: TRBJ2-1
size: -
V: TRBV10-1

CDR3: CASSNDRGGVQDTQYF
DNA: TGTGCCAGCAGCAATGATCGCGGGGGGGTTCAAGATACGCAGTATTTT
D: TRBD2
J: TRBJ2-3
size: -
V: TRBV14

CDR3: CASSPRGQDIQYF
DNA: TGTGCCAGCTCACCCAGGGGACAGGACATTCAGTACTTC
D: TRBD1
J: TRBJ2-4
size: -
V: TRBV18